These 27 T cell receptor beta chains share one sample of origin, sequenced in a study of T-cell memory formation after mild COVID-19. TCRdb used MiXCR to reprocess the 5' RACE reads, holding one entry per CDR3 protein. The repertoire holds hundreds of thousands of distinct CDR3 sequences, with about 13% as singletons. Sample: PBMCs or a T cell subset sorted from them (not recorded which). All receptors derive from a man aged 18 to 35 who had mild COVID-19 (a few samples of this study predate the infection). Cell type and time point are not known.

This clonotype has a count of ten or more. The V and J genes are TRBV5-1 and TRBJ1-4; D gene unclear. Between the trimmed V and J ends, which lost 3 bases and 4 bases, there was a span of 10 bases. This CDR3 spans 14 amino acids. CDR1 is SGHRS and CDR2 is YFSETQ in the germline V gene. CDR3 protein: CASSSGAYNEKLFF. The CDR3 nucleotides read TGCGCCAGCAGCTCGGGAGCCTATAATGAAAAACTGTTTTTT.

The V call is TRBV28, the J call TRBJ1-4, with 9 bases aligning to TRBD1. V shed 5 bases and J 7 bases; nucleotides not matched to a gene: 17. The length of the CDR3 is 18 residues. Germline assignment: CDR1 MDHEN and CDR2 SYDVKM. CDR3 sequence (DNA): TGTGCCAGCAGTCTCTACCGGGACAGGGAAATCGGAAGTGAAAAACTGTTTTTT. It translates to CASSLYRDREIGSEKLFF.

The rearrangement joins TRBV3-1 to TRBJ2-2; possibly TRBD2 for D (7 bases). CDR3 length: 16 residues. V was shortened by 7 bases and J by 1 base, with 16 bases between the two germline ends. Germline CDR1 LGHDT, CDR2 YNNKEL (reference sequence). The CDR3 is CASTSWGGLNTGELFF. The CDR3 DNA follows: TGTGCCAGCACCTCTTGGGGGGGCCTGAACACCGGGGAGCTGTTTTTT. The complete variable domain, with remaining parts taken from reference TRBV3-1 and TRBJ2-2, reads DTAVSQTPKYLVTQMGNDKSIKCEQNLGHDTMYWYKQDSKKFLKIMFSYNNKELIINETVPNRFSPKSPDKAHLNLHINSLELGDSAVYFCASTSWGGLNTGELFFGEGSRLTVL.

The J gene is TRBJ2-7, the V gene TRBV20-1; weak D call: TRBD1 (5 bases). V dropped 3 bases and J dropped 0 bases, with 9 bases sitting between them. There are 13 residues in the CDR3. CDR1 DFQATT and CDR2 SNEGSKA come from the germline V gene (reference sequence). CDR3 nucleotide sequence: TGCAGTGCTAGGCCGGACAACTCCTACGAGCAGTACTTC. As protein: CSARPDNSYEQYF.

This clonotype showed up just a few times. This sequence joins TRBV10-3 and TRBJ2-7; 11 positions agree with TRBD1. This CDR3 is 13 amino acids long. With V trimmed by 6 bases and J by 2 bases, 0 bases remained unmatched. Germline CDR1 ENHRY, CDR2 SYGVKD. This CDR3 is CAIRGQGAYEQYV. The CDR3 DNA follows: TGTGCCATCAGGGGACAGGGGGCCTACGAGCAGTACGTC.

The gene calls are TRBV6-5 and TRBJ1-1; D is perhaps TRBD1 (6 bases). V was shortened by 6 bases and J by 5 bases, with 10 bases between the two germline ends. Germline CDR1 MNHEY, CDR2 SVGAGI. This CDR3 is 12 amino acids long. The CDR3 DNA reads as TGTGCCAGCAGAATAGGGGGGACTGAAGCTTTCTTT. Amino acids: CASRIGGTEAFF.

This chain connects TRBV5-1 to TRBJ2-7; TRBD1 matches at 8 bases. CDR3 length: 13 amino acids. CDR1 is SGHRS and CDR2 is YFSETQ in the germline V gene. V was pared by 4 bases and J by 5 bases, with 5 bases of the junction left unmatched. The CDR3 coding sequence is TGCGCCAGCAGCCTCGACAGGGGAGACGAGCAGTACGTC. It specifies CASSLDRGDEQYV.

This clonotype was recorded many times. The rearrangement joins TRBV18 to TRBJ2-5; 8 nucleotides match TRBD1. This CDR3 has 15 amino acids. V lost 2 bases, J lost 1 base, and 3 bases stayed unmatched. From germline, CDR1 is KGHSH and CDR2 LQKENI. This CDR3 is CASSPSDRAQETQYF. The CDR3 nucleotides are TGTGCCAGCTCACCATCGGACAGGGCCCAAGAGACCCAGTACTTC. The full variable domain, in which reference TRBV18 and TRBJ2-5 provide the parts outside the CDR3, is NAGVMQNPRHLVRRRGQEARLRCSPMKGHSHVYWYRQLPEEGLKFMVYLQKENIIDESGMPKERFSAEFPKEGPSILRIQQVVRGDSAAYFCASSPSDRAQETQYFGPGTRLLVL.

This clonotype has more than one count but fewer than ten. The chain recombines TRBV7-2 with TRBJ1-2; D may be TRBD1 (5 bases). Germline values: CDR1 SGHTA, CDR2 FQGNSA. V was pared by 1 base and J by 2 bases, with 14 bases between. The CDR3 runs 16 residues. The CDR3 nucleotides read TGTGCCAGCAGCTTAGGGTTGGCAGGGCGAAACTATGGCTACACCTTC. This encodes CASSLGLAGRNYGYTF.

Only a few counts were recorded for this clonotype. The rearrangement links TRBV4-1 to TRBJ1-2; a possible D gene is TRBD1 (5 bases). With 4 bases removed from V and 2 bases from J, the gap between germline ends came to 8 bases. CDR1 and CDR2 from the germline V gene are MGHRA and YSYEKL. This CDR3 comprises 13 residues. CDR3 region: CASSPTANYGYTF. The CDR3 nucleotides read TGCGCCAGCAGCCCGACAGCGAACTATGGCTACACCTTC.

The chain joins TRBV7-2 to TRBJ2-7; unclear D gene. The V and J ends lost 5 bases and 1 base respectively, with 15 bases between them. The CDR3 consists of 15 residues. Germline CDR1 and CDR2: SGHTA and FQGNSA. The CDR3 is CASSLGLSESYEQYV. CDR3 nucleotide sequence: TGTGCCAGCAGCCTGGGCCTTAGTGAATCCTACGAGCAGTACGTC.

The chain recombines TRBV5-1 with TRBJ2-6; no clear D gene. This CDR3 region has 16 residues. Germline values: CDR1 SGHRS, CDR2 YFSETQ. V lost 1 base and J lost 0, with 8 bases in between. The CDR3 nucleotides read TGCGCCAGCAGCTTGTCAAGGGACTCTGGGGCCAACGTCCTGACTTTC. It encodes CASSLSRDSGANVLTF.

J is TRBJ1-4 and V is TRBV6-5; D is unclear. CDR1 and CDR2 from the germline V gene are MNHEY and SVGAGI. Between the trimmed V and J ends, which lost 7 bases and 0 bases, there was a span of 6 bases. The CDR3 covers 13 residues. The CDR3 reads CASTAATNEKLFF. The CDR3 bases are TGTGCCAGCACGGCAGCAACTAATGAAAAACTGTTTTTT.

This clonotype has just a few counts. The chain links TRBV7-2 to TRBJ1-2; a possible D gene is TRBD1 (6 bases). The CDR3 contains 14 residues. The V gene lost 5 bases and the J gene lost 3 bases, with 13 bases spanning the gap. Per the germline V gene, CDR1 is SGHTA and CDR2 is FQGNSA. In nucleotides, the CDR3 is TGTGCCAGCAGCCCAACAGGGTATGACTATGGCTACACCTTC. It translates to CASSPTGYDYGYTF.

The chain carries TRBV7-2 and TRBJ1-2; a possible D gene is TRBD1 (5 bases). Trimming cost V 3 bases and J 7 bases, with 15 bases left between them. Germline CDR1 SGHTA, CDR2 FQGNSA. The CDR3 is made up of 14 amino acids. CDR3 DNA sequence: TGTGCCAGCAGCTTGGATCGGTCGAGGGGTGGCTACACCTTC. Translated, it gives CASSLDRSRGGYTF.

This clonotype was seen only a few times. This chain connects TRBV10-3 to TRBJ1-4; D call uncertain. Trimming cost V 3 bases and J 4 bases, with 12 bases left between them. Germline assignment: CDR1 ENHRY and CDR2 SYGVKD. The length of the CDR3 is 15 residues. CDR3 coding DNA: TGTGCCATCAGTGACACGTCTGTTTATAATGAAAAACTGTTTTTT. Translation: CAISDTSVYNEKLFF.

The chain's CDR3 is CASSLSKTDTQYF. CDR3 bases: TGTGCCAGCAGCTTAAGTAAGACAGATACGCAGTATTTT. The rearrangement links TRBV7-3 to TRBJ2-3, with D hard to call. Trimming pared 1 base from V and 3 bases from J, leaving 5 bases between. The CDR3 spans 13 residues. CDR1 is SGHTA and CDR2 is FQGTGA in the germline V gene.

The V gene is TRBV21-1, the J gene TRBJ1-2. TRBV21-1 is described as a pseudogene. CDR3 length: 15 amino acids. The CDR3 loop reads CASSKGGTGGYGYTF. In DNA, the CDR3 is TGTGCCAGCAGCAAAGGGGGGACGGGAGGCTATGGCTACACCTTC.

The sample holds many counts of this clonotype. CDR3 residues: CASSKTRDRVTDTQYF. The DNA of the CDR3 is TGTGCCAGCAGTAAAACCCGGGACAGGGTCACAGATACGCAGTATTTT. This chain links TRBV25-1 with TRBJ2-3; TRBD1 matches at 9 bases. Germline CDR1 MGHDK, CDR2 SYGVNS. The junction had 8 bases not matched to a gene; V was cut back by 5 bases and J by 2 bases. CDR3 size: 16 residues. The complete variable domain, with remaining parts taken from reference TRBV25-1 and TRBJ2-3, reads EADIYQTPRYLVIGTGKKITLECSQTMGHDKMYWYQQDPGMELHLIHYSYGVNSTEKGDLSSESTVSRIRTEHFPLTLESARPSHTSQYLCASSKTRDRVTDTQYFGPGTRLTVL.

In its sample, this clonotype was seen a few times. The chain is built from TRBV14 and TRBJ2-7, with 9 nucleotides matching TRBD1. The CDR3 is 14 residues long. V lost 5 bases and J lost 6; bases outside the gene matches: 8. Germline values: CDR1 SGHDN, CDR2 FVKESK. CDR3 DNA sequence: TGTGCCAGCAGCTTACAGGGGGCGCGGCCCGAGCAGTACTTC. The encoded protein is CASSLQGARPEQYF.

The rearrangement joins TRBV29-1 to TRBJ1-3; D ambiguous. V was cut by 4 bases and J by 0 bases, with 7 bases left in between. The germline gives CDR1 SQVTM, CDR2 ANQGSEA. The CDR3 loop spans 13 amino acids. CDR3 bases: TGCAGCGTTGCATGGAACTCTGGAAACACCATATATTTT. Its protein is CSVAWNSGNTIYF.

In this sample, this clonotype turned up a few times. V gene TRBV6-1 combines with J gene TRBJ1-1; D might be TRBD1 (5 bases). The CDR3 totals 17 residues. V shed 2 bases and J shed 1 base, with 17 bases lying between them. Germline CDR1 MNHNS, CDR2 SASEGT. The CDR3 region is CASSEPYLGRENTEAFF. The DNA for the CDR3 is TGTGCCAGCAGTGAACCCTATTTGGGACGGGAGAACACTGAAGCTTTCTTT.

This clonotype was recorded many times. The rearrangement joins TRBV7-8 to TRBJ2-1; D is perhaps TRBD1 or TRBD2 (5 bases each). The CDR3 has 14 amino acids. The V end was cut by 2 bases, the J end by 3 bases, with 8 bases between. The germline V gene has CDR1 SGHVS and CDR2 FQNEAQ. CDR3 coding DNA: TGTGCCAGCAGCTTACGAGGGGTCTACAATGAGCAGTTCTTC. It encodes CASSLRGVYNEQFF.

The genes are TRBV19 and TRBJ1-1; D is ambiguous. Trimming pared 8 bases from V and 1 base from J, leaving 20 bases between. Germline CDR1 is LNHDA and CDR2 is SQIVND (reference sequence). The CDR3 is made up of 16 amino acids. The CDR3 region has the DNA TGTGCCAGTTTCCCGGCGGATAATGAGGAGAACACTGAAGCTTTCTTT. This sequence encodes CASFPADNEENTEAFF.

Comments on this clonotype: This may be a read error: a much more frequent sequence differs by one nucleotide. The rearrangement links TRBV7-2 to TRBJ2-5; D is perhaps TRBD1 or TRBD2 (6 bases each). This CDR3 has 14 amino acids. Germline V gene sequence: CDR1 SGHTA, CDR2 FQGNSA. CDR3 loop: CASRLEGGRKTQYF. The CDR3 DNA follows: TGTGCCAGCAGATTAGAAGGGGGGCGGAAGACCCAGTACTTC. The full variable domain, completed using reference TRBV7-2 and TRBJ2-5, is GAGVSQSPSNKVTEKGKDVELRCDPISGHTALYWYRQSLGQGLEFLIYFQGNSAPDKSGLPSDRFSAERTGGSVSTLTIQRTQQEDSAVYLCASRLEGGRKTQYFGPGTRLLVL.

V is TRBV5-1 and J is TRBJ2-3; TRBD2 is a possible D gene (5 bases). Trimming left V 3 bases short and J 0 bases short, with 5 bases between. CDR1 and CDR2 (germline): SGHRS, YFSETQ. This CDR3 contains 13 residues. The CDR3 DNA reads as TGCGCCAGCAGCTGGACTAGCACAGATACGCAGTATTTT. Its translation is CASSWTSTDTQYF.

This clonotype has ten or more counts. The gene calls are TRBV7-6 and TRBJ2-5; D may match TRBD1 or TRBD2 (5 bases each). V gave up 2 bases and J gave up 5 bases, with 12 bases separating them. Germline loops: CDR1 SGHVS, CDR2 FNYEAQ. This CDR3 spans 14 amino acids. The CDR3 loop is CASSLSRGSETQYF. DNA of the CDR3: TGTGCCAGCAGCTTAAGCCGGGGCTCGGAGACCCAGTACTTC.